This record concerns one TCR beta chain sequence. V was cut by 1 base and J by 0 bases, with 9 bases left in between. The CDR3 has 15 amino acids. Germline V gene data show CDR1 as SGHTA and CDR2 as FQGNSA. The data belong to a study of technical replicates of blood from several donors. Here immunoSEQ multiplex PCR was the method, and the copy in TCRdb shows in-frame clones only, minus some. The sample records over 50,000 clones, 70% to 90% being singletons. The receptor was derived from a human donor in good health. Some clones in this sample may be carry-over from other donors' samples. Sample: PBMCs. The chain recombines TRBV7-2 with TRBJ1-1; D not resolved. The CDR3 here is CASSLDSTMNTEAFF. CDR3 DNA: TGTGCCAGCAGCTTAGACAGCACAATGAACACTGAAGCTTTCTTT.